The 2 T cell receptor beta chains presented below share a single source sample, sequenced in a study of CD8 T cells in Susac syndrome. RNA totalling roughly 0.45 to 1 ug underwent reverse transcription with random hexamers. From the immunoSEQ multiplex PCR reads, TCRdb called clonotypes with MiXCR, one entry per CDR3 protein. The repertoire includes about 300,000 distinct CDR3 sequences, 85% of them detected once, and around 0.2% sits in the top ten. The sequenced sample consisted of CD8+ T cells from PBMCs. These receptors were obtained from a human donor with multiple sclerosis.

The rearrangement links TRBV4-2 to TRBJ1-2; D unresolved. CDR3 length equals 15 residues. Per the germline V gene, CDR1 is LGHNA and CDR2 is YNFKEQ. Deletions cut 0 bases from V and 6 bases from J, with 14 bases between. CDR3 in amino acids: CASSQDLVGGNGYTF. The CDR3 region has the DNA TGTGCCAGCAGCCAAGATTTAGTCGGAGGGAATGGCTACACCTTC.

The rearrangement uses TRBV19 and TRBJ2-7; a possible D gene is TRBD2 (5 bases). The germline V gene encodes CDR1 LNHDA and CDR2 SQIVND (reference sequence). CDR3 size: 15 residues. Deletions cut 8 bases from V and 0 bases from J, with 17 bases between. In DNA, the CDR3 is TGTGCCAGTGTTTCTGGAAGCGGCTACTCCTACGAGCAGTACTTC. It translates to CASVSGSGYSYEQYF.